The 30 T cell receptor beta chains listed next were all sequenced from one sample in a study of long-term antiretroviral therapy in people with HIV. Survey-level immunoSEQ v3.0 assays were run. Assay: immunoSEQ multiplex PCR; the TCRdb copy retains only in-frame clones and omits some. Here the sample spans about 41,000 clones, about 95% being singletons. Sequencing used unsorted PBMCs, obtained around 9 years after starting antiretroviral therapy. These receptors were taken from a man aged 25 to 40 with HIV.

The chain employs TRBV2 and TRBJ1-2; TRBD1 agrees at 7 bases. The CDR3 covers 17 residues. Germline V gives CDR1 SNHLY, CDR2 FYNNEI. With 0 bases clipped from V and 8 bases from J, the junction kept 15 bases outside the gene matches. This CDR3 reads CASSEALGQITRGGYTF. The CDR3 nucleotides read TGTGCCAGCAGTGAAGCGCTGGGACAGATTACCCGAGGAGGCTACACCTTC.

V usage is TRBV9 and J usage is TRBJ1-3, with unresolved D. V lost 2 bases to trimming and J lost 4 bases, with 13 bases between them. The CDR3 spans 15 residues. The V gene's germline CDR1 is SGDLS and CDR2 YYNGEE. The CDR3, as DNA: TGTGCCAGCAGCGTGGAAGGTAGCTGGGGAAACACCATATATTTT. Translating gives CASSVEGSWGNTIYF.

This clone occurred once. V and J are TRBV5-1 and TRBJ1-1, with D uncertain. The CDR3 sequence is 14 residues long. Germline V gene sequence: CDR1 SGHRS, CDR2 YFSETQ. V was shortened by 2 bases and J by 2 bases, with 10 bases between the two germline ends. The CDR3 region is CASSFEGANTEAFF. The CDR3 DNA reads TGCGCCAGCAGCTTCGAGGGCGCAAACACTGAAGCTTTCTTT.

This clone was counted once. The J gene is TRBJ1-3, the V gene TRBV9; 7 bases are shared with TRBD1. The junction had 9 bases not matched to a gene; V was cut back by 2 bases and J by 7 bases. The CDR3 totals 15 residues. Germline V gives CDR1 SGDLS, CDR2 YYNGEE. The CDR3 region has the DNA TGTGCCAGCAGCGTTTTAGGGGGCCAAGGGAACACCATATATTTT. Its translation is CASSVLGGQGNTIYF.

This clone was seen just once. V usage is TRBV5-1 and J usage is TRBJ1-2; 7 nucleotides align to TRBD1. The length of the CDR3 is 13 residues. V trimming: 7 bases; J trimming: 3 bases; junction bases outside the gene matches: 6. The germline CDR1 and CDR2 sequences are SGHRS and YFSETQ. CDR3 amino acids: CASSLGGDYGYTF. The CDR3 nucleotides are TGCGCCAGCTCCTTAGGGGGCGACTATGGCTACACCTTC.

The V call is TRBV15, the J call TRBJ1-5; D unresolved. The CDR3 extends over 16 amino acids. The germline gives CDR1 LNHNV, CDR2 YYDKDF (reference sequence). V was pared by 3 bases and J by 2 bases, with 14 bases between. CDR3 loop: CATSSTRDGGNQPQHF. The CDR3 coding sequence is TGTGCCACCAGCAGCACGAGGGATGGCGGCAATCAGCCCCAGCATTTT.

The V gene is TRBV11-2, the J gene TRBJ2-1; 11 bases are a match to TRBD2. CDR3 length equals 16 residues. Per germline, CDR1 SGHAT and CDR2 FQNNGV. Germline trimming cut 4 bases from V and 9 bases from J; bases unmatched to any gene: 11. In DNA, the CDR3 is TGTGCCAGCAGCTCTCTTTTAGCGGGGGGGAGTAGTGAGCAGTTCTTC. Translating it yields CASSSLLAGGSSEQFF.

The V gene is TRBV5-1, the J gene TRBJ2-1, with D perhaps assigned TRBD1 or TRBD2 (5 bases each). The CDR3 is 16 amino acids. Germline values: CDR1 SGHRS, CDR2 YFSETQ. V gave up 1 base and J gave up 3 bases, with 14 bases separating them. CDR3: CASSLPGAPFYNEQFF. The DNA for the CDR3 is TGCGCCAGCAGCTTGCCCGGGGCCCCCTTCTACAATGAGCAGTTCTTC.

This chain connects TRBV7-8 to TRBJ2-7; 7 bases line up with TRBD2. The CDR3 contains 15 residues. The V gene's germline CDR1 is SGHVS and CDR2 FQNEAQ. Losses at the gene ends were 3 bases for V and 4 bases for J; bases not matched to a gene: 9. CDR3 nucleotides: TGTGCCAGCAGCTTCGGACTAGAAGGAGAGTACGAGCAGTACGTC. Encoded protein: CASSFGLEGEYEQYV.

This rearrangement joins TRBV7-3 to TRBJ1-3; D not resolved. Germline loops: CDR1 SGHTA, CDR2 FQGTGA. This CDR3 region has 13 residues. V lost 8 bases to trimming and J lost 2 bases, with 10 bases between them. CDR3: CASSYRAGNTIYF. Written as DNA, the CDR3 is TGTGCCAGCTCGTACAGAGCTGGAAACACCATATATTTT.

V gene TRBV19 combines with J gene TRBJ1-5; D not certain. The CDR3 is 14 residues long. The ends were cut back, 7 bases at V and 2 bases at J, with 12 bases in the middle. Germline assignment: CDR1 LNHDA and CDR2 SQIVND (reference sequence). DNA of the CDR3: TGTGCCAGTACTATCGTGGTGGGCAATCAGCCCCAGCATTTT. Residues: CASTIVVGNQPQHF.

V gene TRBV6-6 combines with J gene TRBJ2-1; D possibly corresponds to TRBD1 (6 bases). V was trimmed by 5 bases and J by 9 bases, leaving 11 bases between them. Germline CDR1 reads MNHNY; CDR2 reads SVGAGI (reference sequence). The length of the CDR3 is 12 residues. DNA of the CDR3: TGTGCCAGCAGTACCAGGACAGTTGAGCAGTTCTTC. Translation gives CASSTRTVEQFF.

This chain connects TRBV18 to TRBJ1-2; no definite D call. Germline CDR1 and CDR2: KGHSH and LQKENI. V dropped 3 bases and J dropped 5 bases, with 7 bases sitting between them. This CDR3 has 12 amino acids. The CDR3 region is CASSPNGYGYTF. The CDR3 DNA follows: TGTGCCAGCTCACCCAACGGATATGGCTACACCTTC.

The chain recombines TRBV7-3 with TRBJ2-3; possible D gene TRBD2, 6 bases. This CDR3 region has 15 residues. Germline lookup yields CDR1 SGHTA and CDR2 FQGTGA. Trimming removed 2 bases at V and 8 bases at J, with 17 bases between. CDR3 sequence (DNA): TGTGCCAGCAGCTTAGGGACGGGGGTGTTCTCTACGCAGTATTTT. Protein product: CASSLGTGVFSTQYF. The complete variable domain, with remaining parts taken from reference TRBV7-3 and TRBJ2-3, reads GAGVSQTPSNKVTEKGKYVELRCDPISGHTALYWYRQSLGQGPEFLIYFQGTGAADDSGLPNDRFFAVRPEGSVSTLKIQRTERGDSAVYLCASSLGTGVFSTQYFGPGTRLTVL.

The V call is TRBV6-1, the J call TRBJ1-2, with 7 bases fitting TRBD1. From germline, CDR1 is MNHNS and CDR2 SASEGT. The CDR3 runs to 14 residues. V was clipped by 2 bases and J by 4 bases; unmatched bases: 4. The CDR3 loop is CASSEYRGGYGYTF. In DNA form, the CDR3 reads TGTGCCAGCAGTGAATACAGGGGTGGCTATGGCTACACCTTC.

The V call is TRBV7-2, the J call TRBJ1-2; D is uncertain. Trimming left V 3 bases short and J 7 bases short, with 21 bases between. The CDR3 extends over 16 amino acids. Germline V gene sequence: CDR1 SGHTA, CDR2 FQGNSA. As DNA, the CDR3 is TGTGCCAGCAGCTTGTCTTCCCCCTTCTCCGTCGTTGGCTACACCTTC. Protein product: CASSLSSPFSVVGYTF.

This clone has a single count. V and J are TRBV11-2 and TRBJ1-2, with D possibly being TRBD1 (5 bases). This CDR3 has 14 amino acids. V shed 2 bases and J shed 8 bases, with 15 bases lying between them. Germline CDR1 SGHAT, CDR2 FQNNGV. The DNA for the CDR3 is TGTGCCAGCAGCTTAAGGGGTGCTCCTGGGGGCTACACCTTC. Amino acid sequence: CASSLRGAPGGYTF.

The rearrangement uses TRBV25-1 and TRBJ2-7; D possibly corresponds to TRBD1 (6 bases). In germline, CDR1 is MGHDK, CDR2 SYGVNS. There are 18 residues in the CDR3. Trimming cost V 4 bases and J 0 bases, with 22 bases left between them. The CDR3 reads CASSGMRSDRPSSYEQYF. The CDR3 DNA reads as TGTGCCAGCAGTGGGATGAGGTCGGACAGACCAAGCTCCTACGAGCAGTACTTC.

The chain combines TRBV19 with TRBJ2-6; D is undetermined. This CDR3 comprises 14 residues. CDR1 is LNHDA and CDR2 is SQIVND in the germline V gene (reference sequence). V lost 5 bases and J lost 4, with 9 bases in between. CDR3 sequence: CASSPRRGANVLTF. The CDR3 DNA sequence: TGTGCCAGTAGTCCCCGACGCGGGGCCAACGTCCTGACTTTC.

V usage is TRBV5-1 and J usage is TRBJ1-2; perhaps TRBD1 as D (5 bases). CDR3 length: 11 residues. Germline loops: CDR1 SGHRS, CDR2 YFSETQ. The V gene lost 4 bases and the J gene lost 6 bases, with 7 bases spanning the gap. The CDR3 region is CASSEGNGYTF. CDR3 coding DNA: TGCGCCAGCAGCGAGGGGAATGGCTACACCTTC.

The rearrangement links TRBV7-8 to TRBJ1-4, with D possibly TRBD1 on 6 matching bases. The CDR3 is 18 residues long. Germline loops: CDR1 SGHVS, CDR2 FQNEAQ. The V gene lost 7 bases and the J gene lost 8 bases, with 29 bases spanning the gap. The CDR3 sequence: CASTLTRGTRGRWEKLFF. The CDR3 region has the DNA TGTGCCAGCACCCTAACGAGGGGGACCAGGGGAAGGTGGGAAAAACTGTTTTTT.

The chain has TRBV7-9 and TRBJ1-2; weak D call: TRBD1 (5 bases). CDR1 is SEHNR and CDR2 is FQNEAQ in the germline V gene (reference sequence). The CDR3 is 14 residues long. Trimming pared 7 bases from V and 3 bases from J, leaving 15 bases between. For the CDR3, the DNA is TGTGCCAGCACCCCCGCGGGGGGGGACTATGGCTACACCTTC. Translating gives CASTPAGGDYGYTF.

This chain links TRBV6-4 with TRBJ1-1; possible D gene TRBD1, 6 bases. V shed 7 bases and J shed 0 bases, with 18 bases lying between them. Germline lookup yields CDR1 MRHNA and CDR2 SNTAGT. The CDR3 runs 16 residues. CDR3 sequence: CASNPSDSTMNTEAFF. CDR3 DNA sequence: TGTGCCAGCAACCCCTCGGACAGCACCATGAACACTGAAGCTTTCTTT.

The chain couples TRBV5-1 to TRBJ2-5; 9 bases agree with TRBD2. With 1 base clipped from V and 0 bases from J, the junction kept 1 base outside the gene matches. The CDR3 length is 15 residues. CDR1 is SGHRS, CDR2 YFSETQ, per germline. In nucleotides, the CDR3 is TGCGCCAGCAGCTTGTTAGCGGGGGACCAAGAGACCCAGTACTTC. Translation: CASSLLAGDQETQYF.

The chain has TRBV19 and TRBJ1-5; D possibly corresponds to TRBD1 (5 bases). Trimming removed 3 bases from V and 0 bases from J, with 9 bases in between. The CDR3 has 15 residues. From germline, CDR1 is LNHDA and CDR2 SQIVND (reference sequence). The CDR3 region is CASSIGADSNQPQHF. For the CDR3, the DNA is TGTGCCAGTAGTATTGGGGCGGATAGCAATCAGCCCCAGCATTTT.

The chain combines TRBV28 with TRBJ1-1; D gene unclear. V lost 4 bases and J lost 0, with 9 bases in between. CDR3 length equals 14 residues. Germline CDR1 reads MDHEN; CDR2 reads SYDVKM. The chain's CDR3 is CASSSGLMNTEAFF. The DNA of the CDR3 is TGTGCCAGCAGTTCCGGACTGATGAACACTGAAGCTTTCTTT.

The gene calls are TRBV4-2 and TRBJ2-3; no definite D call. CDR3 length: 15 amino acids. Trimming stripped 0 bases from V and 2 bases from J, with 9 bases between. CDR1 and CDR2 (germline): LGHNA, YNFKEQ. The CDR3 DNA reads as TGTGCCAGCAGCCAAGATGCTGGAGACACAGATACGCAGTATTTT. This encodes CASSQDAGDTDTQYF.

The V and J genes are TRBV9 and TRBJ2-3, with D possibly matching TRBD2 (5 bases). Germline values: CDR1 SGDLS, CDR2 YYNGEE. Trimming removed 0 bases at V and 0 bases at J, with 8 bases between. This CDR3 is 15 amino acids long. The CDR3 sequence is CASSVALASTDTQYF. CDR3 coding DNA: TGTGCCAGCAGCGTAGCCCTAGCTAGCACAGATACGCAGTATTTT.

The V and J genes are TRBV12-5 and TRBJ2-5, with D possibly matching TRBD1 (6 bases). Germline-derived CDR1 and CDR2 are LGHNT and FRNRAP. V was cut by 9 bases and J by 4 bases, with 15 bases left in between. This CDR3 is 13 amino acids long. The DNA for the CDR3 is TGTGCTAGCGCCCCCAGGGGACGAGAGACCCAGTACTTC. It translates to CASAPRGRETQYF.

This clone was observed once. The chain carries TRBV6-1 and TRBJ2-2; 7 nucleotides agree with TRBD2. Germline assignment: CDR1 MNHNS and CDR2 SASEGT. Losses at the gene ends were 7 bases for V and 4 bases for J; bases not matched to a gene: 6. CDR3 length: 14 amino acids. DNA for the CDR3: TGTGCCAGCAAGAAAGCGGGGCCCACCGGGGAGCTGTTTTTT. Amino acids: CASKKAGPTGELFF.